This T cell receptor (beta chain) stems from a study of blood T cell repertoires in COVID-19. Study overall: Whether acute or convalescent, the COVID-19 samples came from the United States, Italy and Spain. In each case, the material was cDNA or gDNA derived from T cells, B-cell-depleted T cells, or PBMCs.

Under the authors' procedure: Reference gene primer amplification in the assay estimated nucleated cell counts. The assay was immunoSEQ multiplex PCR, and TCRdb's table has in-frame clones only and misses some. Clonal size and the V and J genes are those of that table, whereas D and trimming came from the DNA. The sample gives 90,000 to 120,000 clones, 89% of which show up once; roughly 4.9% is in the top ten. The sequencing input was peripheral blood. This receptor was obtained from a middle-aged man with active or convalescent COVID-19.

This CDR3 is CASSLGGGGTGELFF. The CDR3 DNA reads as TGTGCCAGCAGCTTAGGGGGCGGGGGAACCGGGGAGCTGTTTTTT. The genes are TRBV11-2 and TRBJ2-2; the match to TRBD2 covers 7 bases. The length of the CDR3 is 15 residues. The V gene's germline CDR1 is SGHAT and CDR2 FQNNGV. Trimming took 1 base from V and 5 from J; bases not matched to a gene: 4.